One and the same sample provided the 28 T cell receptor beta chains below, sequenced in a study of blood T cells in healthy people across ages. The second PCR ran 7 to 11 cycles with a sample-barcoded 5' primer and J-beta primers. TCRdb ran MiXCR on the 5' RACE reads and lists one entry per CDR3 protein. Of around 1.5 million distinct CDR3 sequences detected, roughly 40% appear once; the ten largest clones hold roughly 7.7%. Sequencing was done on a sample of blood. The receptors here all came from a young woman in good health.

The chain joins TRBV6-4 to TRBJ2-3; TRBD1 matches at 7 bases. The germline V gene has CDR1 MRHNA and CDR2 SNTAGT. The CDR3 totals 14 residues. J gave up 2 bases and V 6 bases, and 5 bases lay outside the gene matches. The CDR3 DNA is TGTGCCAGCAGGAGTACAGGGGACACAGATACGCAGTATTTT. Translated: CASRSTGDTDTQYF.

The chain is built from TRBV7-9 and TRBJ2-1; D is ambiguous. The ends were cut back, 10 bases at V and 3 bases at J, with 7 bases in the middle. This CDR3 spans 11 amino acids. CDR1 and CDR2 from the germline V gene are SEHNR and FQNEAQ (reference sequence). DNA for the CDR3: TGTGCCATCGACAACTACAATGAGCAGTTCTTC. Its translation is CAIDNYNEQFF.

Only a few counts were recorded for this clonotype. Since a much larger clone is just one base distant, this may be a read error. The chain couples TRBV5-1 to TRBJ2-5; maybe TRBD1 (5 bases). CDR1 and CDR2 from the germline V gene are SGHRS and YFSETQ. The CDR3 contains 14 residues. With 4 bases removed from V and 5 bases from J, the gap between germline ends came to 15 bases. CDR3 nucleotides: TGCGCCAGCAGCGTGAGTGGACAAGTCGAGACCCAGTACTTC. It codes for CASSVSGQVETQYF.

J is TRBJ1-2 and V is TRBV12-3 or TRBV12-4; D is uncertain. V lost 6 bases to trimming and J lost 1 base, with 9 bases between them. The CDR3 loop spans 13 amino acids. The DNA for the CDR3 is TGTGCCAGCAGAGAACCAATTAACTATGGCTACACCTTC. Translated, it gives CASREPINYGYTF.

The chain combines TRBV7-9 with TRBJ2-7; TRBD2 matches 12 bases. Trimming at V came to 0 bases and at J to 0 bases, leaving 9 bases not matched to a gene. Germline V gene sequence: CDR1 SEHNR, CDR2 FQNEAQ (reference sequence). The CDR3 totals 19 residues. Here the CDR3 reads CASSLALRLAGGSSYEQYF. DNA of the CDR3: TGTGCCAGCAGCTTAGCGTTAAGGCTAGCGGGAGGGTCCTCCTACGAGCAGTACTTC.

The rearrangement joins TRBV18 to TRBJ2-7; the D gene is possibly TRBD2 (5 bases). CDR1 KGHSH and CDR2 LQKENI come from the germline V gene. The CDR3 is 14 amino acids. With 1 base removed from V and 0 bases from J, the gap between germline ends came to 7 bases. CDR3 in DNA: TGTGCCAGCTCACCACAAACTAGCTCCTACGAGCAGTACTTC. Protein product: CASSPQTSSYEQYF. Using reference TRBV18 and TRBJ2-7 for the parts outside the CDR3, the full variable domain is NAGVMQNPRHLVRRRGQEARLRCSPMKGHSHVYWYRQLPEEGLKFMVYLQKENIIDESGMPKERFSAEFPKEGPSILRIQQVVRGDSAAYFCASSPQTSSYEQYFGPGTRLTVT.

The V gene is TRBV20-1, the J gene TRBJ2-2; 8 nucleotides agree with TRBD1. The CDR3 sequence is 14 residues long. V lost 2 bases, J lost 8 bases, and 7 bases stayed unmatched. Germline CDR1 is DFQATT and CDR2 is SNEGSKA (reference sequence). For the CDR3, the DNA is TGCAGTGCTAGACTCGCAGGGGGCCAAGGGGAGCTGTTTTTT. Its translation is CSARLAGGQGELFF.

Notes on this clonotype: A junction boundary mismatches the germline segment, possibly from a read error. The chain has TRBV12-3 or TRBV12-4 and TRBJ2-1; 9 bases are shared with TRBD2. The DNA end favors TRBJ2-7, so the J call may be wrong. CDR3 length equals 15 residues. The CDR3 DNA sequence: TGTGCCAGCAGATTAGCGGGGGAGTCCTACAATGAGCAGTACTTC. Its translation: CASRLAGESYNEQYF.

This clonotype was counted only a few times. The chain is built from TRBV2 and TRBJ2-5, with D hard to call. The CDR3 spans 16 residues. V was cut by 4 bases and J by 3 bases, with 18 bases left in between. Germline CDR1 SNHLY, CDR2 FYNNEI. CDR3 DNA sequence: TGTGCCAGCAGTGCTGTCCTCCAGGCTTTGGAAGAGACCCAGTACTTC. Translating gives CASSAVLQALEETQYF. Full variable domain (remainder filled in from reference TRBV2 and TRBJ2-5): EPEVTQTPSHQVTQMGQEVILRCVPISNHLYFYWYRQILGQKVEFLVSFYNNEISEKSEIFDDQFSVERPDGSNFTLKIRSTKLEDSAMYFCASSAVLQALEETQYFGPGTRLLVL.

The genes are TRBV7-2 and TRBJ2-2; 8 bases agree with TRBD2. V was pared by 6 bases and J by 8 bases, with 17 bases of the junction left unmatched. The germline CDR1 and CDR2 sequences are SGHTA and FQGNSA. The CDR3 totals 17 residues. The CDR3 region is CASSLWGAGAGAGELFF. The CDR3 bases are TGTGCCAGCAGTCTCTGGGGAGCGGGAGCAGGAGCGGGGGAGCTGTTTTTT.

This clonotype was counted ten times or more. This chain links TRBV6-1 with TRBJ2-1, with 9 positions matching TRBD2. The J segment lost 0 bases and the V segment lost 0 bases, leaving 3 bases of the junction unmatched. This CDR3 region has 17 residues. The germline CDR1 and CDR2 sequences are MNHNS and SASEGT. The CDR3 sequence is CASSEALLAGSYNEQFF. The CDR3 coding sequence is TGTGCCAGCAGTGAAGCATTACTAGCGGGCTCCTACAATGAGCAGTTCTTC.

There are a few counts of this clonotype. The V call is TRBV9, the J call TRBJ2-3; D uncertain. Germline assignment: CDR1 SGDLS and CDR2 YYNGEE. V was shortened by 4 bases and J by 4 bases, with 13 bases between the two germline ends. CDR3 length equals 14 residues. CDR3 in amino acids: CASSSLPEADTQYF. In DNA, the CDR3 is TGTGCCAGCAGCTCCCTCCCCGAGGCAGATACGCAGTATTTT.

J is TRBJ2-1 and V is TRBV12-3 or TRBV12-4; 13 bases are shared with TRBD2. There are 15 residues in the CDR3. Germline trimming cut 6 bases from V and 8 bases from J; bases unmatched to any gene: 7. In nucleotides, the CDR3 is TGTGCCAGCAGACCCGGGACTAGCGGGAACGATGAGCAGTTCTTC. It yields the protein CASRPGTSGNDEQFF.

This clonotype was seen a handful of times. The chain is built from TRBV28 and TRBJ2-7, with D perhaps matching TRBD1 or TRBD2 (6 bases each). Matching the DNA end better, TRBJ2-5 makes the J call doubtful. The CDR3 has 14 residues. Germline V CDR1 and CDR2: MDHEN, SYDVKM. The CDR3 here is CASSLYGGLKTQYF. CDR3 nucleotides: TGTGCCAGCAGTCTCTATGGGGGGCTGAAGACCCAGTACTTC.

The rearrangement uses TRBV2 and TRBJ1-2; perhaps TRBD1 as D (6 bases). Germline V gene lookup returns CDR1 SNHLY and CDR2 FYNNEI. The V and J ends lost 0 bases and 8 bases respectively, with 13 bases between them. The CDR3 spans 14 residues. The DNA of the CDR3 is TGTGCCAGCAGTGAAGCGAACGGGGGCGGGGGCTACACCTTC. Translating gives CASSEANGGGGYTF.

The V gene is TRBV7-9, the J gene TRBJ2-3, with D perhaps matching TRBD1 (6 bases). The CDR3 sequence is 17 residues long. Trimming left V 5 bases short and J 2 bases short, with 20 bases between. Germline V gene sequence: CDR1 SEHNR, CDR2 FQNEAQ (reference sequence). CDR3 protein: CASSPSTGSRFTDTQYF. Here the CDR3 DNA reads TGTGCCAGCAGCCCATCGACAGGCTCCCGATTCACAGATACGCAGTATTTT.

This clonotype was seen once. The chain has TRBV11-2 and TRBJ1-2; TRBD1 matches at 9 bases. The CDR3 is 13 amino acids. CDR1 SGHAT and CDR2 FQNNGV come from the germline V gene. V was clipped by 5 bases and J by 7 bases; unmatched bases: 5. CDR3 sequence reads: CASSRTGDLGYTF. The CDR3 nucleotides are TGTGCCAGCAGCCGGACAGGGGATCTTGGCTACACCTTC.

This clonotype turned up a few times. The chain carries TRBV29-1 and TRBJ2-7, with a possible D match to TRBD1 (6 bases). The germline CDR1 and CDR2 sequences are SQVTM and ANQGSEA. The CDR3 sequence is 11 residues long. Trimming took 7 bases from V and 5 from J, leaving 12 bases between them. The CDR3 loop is CSGFRGHEQYF. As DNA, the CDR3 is TGCAGCGGCTTCAGGGGACACGAGCAGTACTTC.

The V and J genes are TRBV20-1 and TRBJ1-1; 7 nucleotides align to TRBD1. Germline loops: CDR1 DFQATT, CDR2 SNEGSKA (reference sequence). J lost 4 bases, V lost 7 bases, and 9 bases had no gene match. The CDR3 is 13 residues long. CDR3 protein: CSGATGSGTEAFF. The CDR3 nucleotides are TGCAGTGGAGCGACAGGGTCGGGCACTGAAGCTTTCTTT.

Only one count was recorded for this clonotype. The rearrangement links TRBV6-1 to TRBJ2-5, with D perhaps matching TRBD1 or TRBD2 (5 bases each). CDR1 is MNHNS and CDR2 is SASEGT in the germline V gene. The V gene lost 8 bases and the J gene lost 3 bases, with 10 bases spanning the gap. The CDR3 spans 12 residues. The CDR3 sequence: CASQRGEETQYF. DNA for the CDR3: TGTGCCAGCCAGAGAGGGGAAGAGACCCAGTACTTC.

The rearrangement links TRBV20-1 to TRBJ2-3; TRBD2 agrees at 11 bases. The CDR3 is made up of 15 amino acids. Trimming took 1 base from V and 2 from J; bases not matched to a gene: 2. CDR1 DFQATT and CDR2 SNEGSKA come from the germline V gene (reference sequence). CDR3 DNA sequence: TGCAGTGCTAGAGCTAGCGGGGGGACCACAGATACGCAGTATTTT. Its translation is CSARASGGTTDTQYF.

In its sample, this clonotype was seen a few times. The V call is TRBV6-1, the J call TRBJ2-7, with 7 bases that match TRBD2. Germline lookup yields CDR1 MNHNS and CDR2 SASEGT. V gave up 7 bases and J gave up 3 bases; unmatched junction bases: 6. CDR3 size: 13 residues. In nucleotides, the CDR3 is TGTGCCAGCATTGGCAGGGACTACTACGAGCAGTACTTC. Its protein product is CASIGRDYYEQYF.

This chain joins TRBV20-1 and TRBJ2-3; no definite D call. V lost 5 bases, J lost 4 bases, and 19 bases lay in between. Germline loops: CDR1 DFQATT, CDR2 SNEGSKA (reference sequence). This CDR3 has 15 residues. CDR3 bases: TGCAGTGCTGTGGACCCCATTAGTATGGCAGATACGCAGTATTTT. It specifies CSAVDPISMADTQYF.

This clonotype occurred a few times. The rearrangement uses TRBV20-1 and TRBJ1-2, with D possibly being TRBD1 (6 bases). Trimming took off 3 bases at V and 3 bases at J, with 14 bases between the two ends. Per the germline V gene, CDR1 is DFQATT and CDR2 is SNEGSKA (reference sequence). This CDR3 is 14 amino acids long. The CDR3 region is CSARGTQRDYGYTF. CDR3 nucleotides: TGCAGTGCTAGGGGGACACAACGGGACTATGGCTACACCTTC.

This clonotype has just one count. Written as DNA, the CDR3 is TGTGCCAGCAGTGCGTGGGAGGGGGGAAATGAAAAACTGTTTTTT. Its translation: CASSAWEGGNEKLFF. The chain carries TRBV25-1 and TRBJ1-4; D might be TRBD1 (6 bases). This CDR3 is 15 amino acids long. V lost 4 bases, J lost 5 bases, and 14 bases lay in between. The germline CDR1 and CDR2 sequences are MGHDK and SYGVNS.

CDR3 in amino acids: CSVRAPGEQYF. DNA for the CDR3: TGCAGCGTCCGGGCCCCTGGCGAGCAGTACTTC. The chain couples TRBV29-1 to TRBJ2-7; D call uncertain. Trimming pared 6 bases from V and 6 bases from J, leaving 12 bases between. The CDR3 runs to 11 residues. The germline gives CDR1 SQVTM, CDR2 ANQGSEA.

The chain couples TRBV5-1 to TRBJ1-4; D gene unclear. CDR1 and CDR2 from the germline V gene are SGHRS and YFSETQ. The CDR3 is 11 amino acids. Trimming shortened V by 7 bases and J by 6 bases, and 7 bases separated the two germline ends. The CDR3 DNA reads TGCGCCAGCTCCAACGATGAAAAACTGTTTTTT. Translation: CASSNDEKLFF.

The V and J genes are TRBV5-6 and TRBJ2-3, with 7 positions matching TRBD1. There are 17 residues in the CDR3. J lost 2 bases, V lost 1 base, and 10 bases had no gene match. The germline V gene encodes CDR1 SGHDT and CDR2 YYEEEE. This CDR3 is CASSLPDGDRATDTQYF. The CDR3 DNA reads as TGTGCCAGCAGCTTGCCCGACGGGGACAGAGCCACAGATACGCAGTATTTT.